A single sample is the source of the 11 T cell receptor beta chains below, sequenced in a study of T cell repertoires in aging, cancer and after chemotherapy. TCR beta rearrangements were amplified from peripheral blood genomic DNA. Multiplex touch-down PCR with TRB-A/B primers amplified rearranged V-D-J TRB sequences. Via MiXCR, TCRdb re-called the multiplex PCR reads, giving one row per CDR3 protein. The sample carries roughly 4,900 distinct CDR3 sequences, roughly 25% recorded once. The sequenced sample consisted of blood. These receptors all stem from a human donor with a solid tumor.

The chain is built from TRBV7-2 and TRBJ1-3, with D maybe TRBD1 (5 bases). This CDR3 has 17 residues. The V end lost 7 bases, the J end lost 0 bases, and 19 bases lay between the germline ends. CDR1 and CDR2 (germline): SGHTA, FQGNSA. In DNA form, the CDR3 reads TGTGCCAGCACCCCCACGACGGGACGCACCTCTGGAAACACCATATATTTT. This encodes CASTPTTGRTSGNTIYF.

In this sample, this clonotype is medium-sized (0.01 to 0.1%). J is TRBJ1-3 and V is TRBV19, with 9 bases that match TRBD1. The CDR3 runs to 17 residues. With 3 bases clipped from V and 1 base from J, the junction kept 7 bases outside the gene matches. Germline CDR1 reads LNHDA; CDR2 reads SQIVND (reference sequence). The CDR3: CASSIGIQGASGNTIYF. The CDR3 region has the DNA TGTGCCAGTAGTATTGGAATACAGGGGGCGTCTGGAAACACCATATATTTT.

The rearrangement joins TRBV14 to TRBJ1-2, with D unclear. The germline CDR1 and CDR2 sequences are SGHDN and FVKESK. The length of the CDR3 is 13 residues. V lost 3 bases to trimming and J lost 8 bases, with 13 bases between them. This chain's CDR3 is CASSQLESGGYTF. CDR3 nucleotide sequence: TGTGCCAGCAGCCAGTTAGAAAGTGGGGGCTACACCTTC.

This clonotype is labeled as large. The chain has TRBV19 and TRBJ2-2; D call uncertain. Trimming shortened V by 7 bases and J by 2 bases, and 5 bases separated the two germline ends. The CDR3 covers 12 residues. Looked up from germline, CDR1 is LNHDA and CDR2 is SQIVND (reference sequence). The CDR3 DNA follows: TGTGCCAGTAACCTCAACACCGGGGAGCTGTTTTTT. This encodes CASNLNTGELFF.

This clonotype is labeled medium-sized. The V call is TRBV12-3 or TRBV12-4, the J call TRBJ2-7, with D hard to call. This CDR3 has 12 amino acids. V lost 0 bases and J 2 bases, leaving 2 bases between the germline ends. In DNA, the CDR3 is TGTGCCAGCAGTTTAGCAGCCTACGAGCAGTACTTC. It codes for CASSLAAYEQYF.

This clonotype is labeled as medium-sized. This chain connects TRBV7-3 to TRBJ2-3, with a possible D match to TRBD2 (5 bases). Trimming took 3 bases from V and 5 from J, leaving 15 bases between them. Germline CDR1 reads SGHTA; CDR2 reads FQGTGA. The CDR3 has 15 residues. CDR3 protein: CASSFGGAGGDTQYF. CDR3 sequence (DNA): TGTGCCAGCAGCTTTGGTGGAGCCGGAGGAGATACGCAGTATTTT.

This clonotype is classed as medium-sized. The CDR3 DNA sequence: TGCAGCGTTGGGGGGACTAGCGGGAGGGCCGACATTCAGTACTTC. Protein sequence: CSVGGTSGRADIQYF. This chain links TRBV29-1 with TRBJ2-4; TRBD2 aligns across 16 bases. From germline, CDR1 is SQVTM and CDR2 ANQGSEA. This CDR3 is built from 15 residues. V shed 4 bases and J 8 bases; nucleotides not matched to a gene: 5.

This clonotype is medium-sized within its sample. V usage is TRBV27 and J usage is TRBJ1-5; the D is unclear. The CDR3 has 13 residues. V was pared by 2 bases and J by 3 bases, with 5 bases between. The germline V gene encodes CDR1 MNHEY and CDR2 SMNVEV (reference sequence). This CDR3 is CASSLQYNQPQHF. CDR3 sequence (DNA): TGTGCCAGCAGTTTACAGTACAATCAGCCCCAGCATTTT.

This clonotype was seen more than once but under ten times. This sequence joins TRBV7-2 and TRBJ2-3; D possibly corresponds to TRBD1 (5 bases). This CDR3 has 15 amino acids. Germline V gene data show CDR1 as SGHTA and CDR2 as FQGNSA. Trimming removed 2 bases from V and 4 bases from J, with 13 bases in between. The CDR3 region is CASSLIVVGADTQYF. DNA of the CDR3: TGTGCCAGCAGCTTAATCGTCGTAGGGGCAGATACGCAGTATTTT. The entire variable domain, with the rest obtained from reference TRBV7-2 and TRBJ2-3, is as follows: GAGVSQSPSNKVTEKGKDVELRCDPISGHTALYWYRQSLGQGLEFLIYFQGNSAPDKSGLPSDRFSAERTGGSVSTLTIQRTQQEDSAVYLCASSLIVVGADTQYFGPGTRLTVL.

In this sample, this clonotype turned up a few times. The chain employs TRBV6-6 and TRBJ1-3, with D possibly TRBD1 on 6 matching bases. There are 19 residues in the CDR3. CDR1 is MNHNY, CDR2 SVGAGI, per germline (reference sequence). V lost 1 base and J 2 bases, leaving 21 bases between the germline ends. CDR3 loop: CASSYYREVVGLAGNTIYF. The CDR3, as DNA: TGTGCCAGCAGTTACTACAGGGAGGTTGTTGGCTTGGCTGGAAACACCATATATTTT.

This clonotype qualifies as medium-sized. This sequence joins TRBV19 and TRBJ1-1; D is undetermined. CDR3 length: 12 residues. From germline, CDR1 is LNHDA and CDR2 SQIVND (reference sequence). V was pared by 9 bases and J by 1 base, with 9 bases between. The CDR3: CASRPENTEAFF. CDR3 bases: TGTGCCAGCAGGCCCGAGAACACTGAAGCTTTCTTT.